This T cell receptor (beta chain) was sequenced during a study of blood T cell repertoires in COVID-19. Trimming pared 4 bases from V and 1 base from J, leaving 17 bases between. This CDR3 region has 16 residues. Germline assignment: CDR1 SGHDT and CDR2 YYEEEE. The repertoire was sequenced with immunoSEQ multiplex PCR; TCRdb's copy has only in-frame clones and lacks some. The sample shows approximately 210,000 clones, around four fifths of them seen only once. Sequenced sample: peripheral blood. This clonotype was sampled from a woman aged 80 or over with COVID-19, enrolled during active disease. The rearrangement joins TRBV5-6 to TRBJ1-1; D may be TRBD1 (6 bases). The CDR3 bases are TGTGCCAGCAGCCTCAAAACCGGGACACGGAACACTGAAGCTTTCTTT. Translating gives CASSLKTGTRNTEAFF.